These T cell receptor beta chains were read from a single sample in a study of PD-1 blockade in mismatch repair-deficient tumors. Clones were sequenced by immunoSEQ multiplex PCR, and TCRdb holds only the in-frame ones, with some missing. The sample has 100,000 to 150,000 clones; around 83% are singletons. The sequencing here drew on peripheral blood, taken 44 weeks after starting pembrolizumab. The receptors originated from an adult with mismatch repair-deficient cancer. Both conserved end residues are part of each CDR3. The D gene is left open where the match is weak. Size is omitted from some rows. Given values are once, few, many or a class for expanded clones.

clone size: .; D gene: .; V gene: TRBV9; CDR3 length: 13; J gene: TRBJ2-7; CDR3 DNA: TGTGCCAGCAGCGTGGGGTCAGCCTACGAGCAGTACTTC; CDR3 protein: CASSVGSAYEQYF
clone size: .; D gene: .; V gene: TRBV21-1; CDR3 length: 17; J gene: TRBJ2-7; CDR3 DNA: TGTGCCAGCAGCAAAGAGAGGGGTACTAGCGGAGACTACGAGCAGTACTTC; CDR3 protein: CASSKERGTSGDYEQYF
clone size: .; D gene: .; V gene: TRBV13; CDR3 length: 17; J gene: TRBJ2-6; CDR3 DNA: TGTGCCAGCACCACAATGGGCCAGGGTCCGGGGGCCAACGTCCTGACTTTC; CDR3 protein: CASTTMGQGPGANVLTF
clone size: .; D gene: TRBD1; V gene: TRBV7-8; CDR3 length: 18; J gene: TRBJ1-4; CDR3 DNA: TGTGCCAGCAGCTTAGCGCGCCGGGACAGGGGGTTAGGGGAAAAACTGTTTTTT; CDR3 protein: CASSLARRDRGLGEKLFF
clone size: .; D gene: .; V gene: TRBV28; CDR3 length: 14; J gene: TRBJ2-7; CDR3 DNA: TGTGCCAGCAGTCCTAGGGGGGGGCTGGGCGAGCAGTACTTC; CDR3 protein: CASSPRGGLGEQYF
clone size: .; D gene: .; V gene: TRBV11-3; CDR3 length: 14; J gene: TRBJ2-7; CDR3 DNA: TGTGCCAGCAGCCTAAGCGGGGAAGGGGGCGAGCAGTACTTC; CDR3 protein: CASSLSGEGGEQYF
clone size: .; D gene: .; V gene: TRBV7-9; CDR3 length: 12; J gene: TRBJ2-1; CDR3 DNA: TGTGCCAGCAGAACTCGAGGGAATGAGCAGTTCTTC; CDR3 protein: CASRTRGNEQFF
clone size: .; D gene: TRBD2; V gene: TRBV19; CDR3 length: 16; J gene: TRBJ2-3; CDR3 DNA: TGTGCCAGTAGAGGACTAGCGGGAGGGATTTTGGATACGCAGTATTTT; CDR3 protein: CASRGLAGGILDTQYF
clone size: once; D gene: .; V gene: TRBV11-3; CDR3 length: 14; J gene: TRBJ2-7; CDR3 DNA: TGTGCCAGCAGCTTACAAAACAGGGTTTACGAGCAGTACTTC; CDR3 protein: CASSLQNRVYEQYF
clone size: .; D gene: TRBD2; V gene: TRBV11-3; CDR3 length: 18; J gene: TRBJ2-5; CDR3 DNA: TGTGCCAGCAGCTTGGCTAGCGGGAGAGGGTTGGGGCAAGAGACCCAGTACTTC; CDR3 protein: CASSLASGRGLGQETQYF
clone size: once; D gene: TRBD2; V gene: TRBV9; CDR3 length: 14; J gene: TRBJ2-3; CDR3 DNA: TGTGCAGAGAAAGGGGGACTAGCGGGAAATACGCAGTATTTT; CDR3 protein: CAEKGGLAGNTQYF
clone size: .; D gene: .; V gene: TRBV27; CDR3 length: 15; J gene: TRBJ2-5; CDR3 DNA: TGTGCCAGCAGAGTACTGGGTTTGGCGACAGAGACCCAGTACTTC; CDR3 protein: CASRVLGLATETQYF
clone size: .; D gene: .; V gene: TRBV7-2; CDR3 length: 15; J gene: TRBJ1-2; CDR3 DNA: TGTGCCAGCAGCTTAGAGGGGCCCCCTAACTATGGCTACACCTTC; CDR3 protein: CASSLEGPPNYGYTF
clone size: .; D gene: .; V gene: TRBV15; CDR3 length: 19; J gene: TRBJ2-6; CDR3 DNA: TGTGCCACCAGCAGAGGGGTTCAGGGACGATTCTCTGGGGCCAACGTCCTGACTTTC; CDR3 protein: CATSRGVQGRFSGANVLTF
clone size: .; D gene: .; V gene: TRBV2; CDR3 length: 14; J gene: TRBJ2-1; CDR3 DNA: TGTGCCAGCAGCCCGGCTAGCTCCTACAATGAGCAGTTCTTC; CDR3 protein: CASSPASSYNEQFF
clone size: once; D gene: TRBD1; V gene: TRBV10-3; CDR3 length: 18; J gene: TRBJ2-2; CDR3 DNA: TGTGCCATCAGTTTACAGGGGCCGCAGGGGTTTCGCACCGGGGAGCTGTTTTTT; CDR3 protein: CAISLQGPQGFRTGELFF
clone size: few; D gene: TRBD1; V gene: TRBV5-6; CDR3 length: 12; J gene: TRBJ2-7; CDR3 DNA: TGTGCCAGCAGCCTACAGGGGTACGAGCAGTACTTC; CDR3 protein: CASSLQGYEQYF
clone size: .; D gene: TRBD1; V gene: TRBV28; CDR3 length: 15; J gene: TRBJ2-1; CDR3 DNA: TGTGCCAGCAGTAAGACAGGGACCACCTCCTTGGGGCGGTTCTTC; CDR3 protein: CASSKTGTTSLGRFF
clone size: .; D gene: TRBD2; V gene: TRBV10-3; CDR3 length: 13; J gene: TRBJ2-3; CDR3 DNA: TGTGCCATCAGGGGCCACCTAGCGGGAGGGCAGTATTTT; CDR3 protein: CAIRGHLAGGQYF
clone size: .; D gene: .; V gene: TRBV11-2; CDR3 length: 14; J gene: TRBJ1-1; CDR3 DNA: TGTGCCAGCAGCTTAATAGCAGTCAACACTGAAGCTTTCTTT; CDR3 protein: CASSLIAVNTEAFF
clone size: once; D gene: .; V gene: TRBV5-1; CDR3 length: 15; J gene: TRBJ1-1; CDR3 DNA: TGCGCCAGCAGCTTGACGACAGTCGAGGTAACTGAAGCTTTCTTT; CDR3 protein: CASSLTTVEVTEAFF
clone size: few; D gene: .; V gene: TRBV9; CDR3 length: 17; J gene: TRBJ2-1; CDR3 DNA: TGTGCCAGCAGCGTAGCGGACATTCCGTACGGCACAAATGAGCAGTTCTTC; CDR3 protein: CASSVADIPYGTNEQFF
clone size: .; D gene: .; V gene: TRBV5-1; CDR3 length: 15; J gene: TRBJ2-2; CDR3 DNA: TGCGCCAGCAGCGAGGACAGACCGAACACCGGGGAGCTGTTTTTT; CDR3 protein: CASSEDRPNTGELFF
clone size: .; D gene: .; V gene: TRBV2; CDR3 length: 15; J gene: TRBJ2-1; CDR3 DNA: TGTGCCAGCAGTGAGAGACTAGACGCCTACAATGAGCAGTTCTTC; CDR3 protein: CASSERLDAYNEQFF
clone size: once; D gene: .; V gene: TRBV4-1; CDR3 length: 15; J gene: TRBJ2-7; CDR3 DNA: TGCGCCAGCAGCCAAGGAGGGGGGGTTATCTACGAGCAGTACTTC; CDR3 protein: CASSQGGGVIYEQYF
clone size: .; D gene: .; V gene: TRBV7-9; CDR3 length: 16; J gene: TRBJ2-3; CDR3 DNA: TGTGCCAGCAGCTTACATTCGGACAGAATCACAGATACGCAGTATTTT; CDR3 protein: CASSLHSDRITDTQYF
clone size: .; D gene: TRBD2; V gene: TRBV28; CDR3 length: 16; J gene: TRBJ2-7; CDR3 DNA: TGTGCCAGCAGACAAGGGACTAGCGGTCCCTCCTACGAGCAGTACTTC; CDR3 protein: CASRQGTSGPSYEQYF
clone size: once; D gene: TRBD2; V gene: TRBV5-1; CDR3 length: 17; J gene: TRBJ2-2; CDR3 DNA: TGCGCCAGCAGCTCCCAATCCGGGACTAGCGGTACCGGGGAGCTGTTTTTT; CDR3 protein: CASSSQSGTSGTGELFF
clone size: .; D gene: .; V gene: TRBV2; CDR3 length: 15; J gene: TRBJ2-1; CDR3 DNA: TGTGCCAGCACAGGCGGCGGGATTTCCTACAATGAGCAGTTCTTC; CDR3 protein: CASTGGGISYNEQFF
clone size: once; D gene: .; V gene: TRBV11-3; CDR3 length: 15; J gene: TRBJ2-7; CDR3 DNA: TGTGCCAGCAGCGGCACGGGGCAGGGGCACTACGAGCAGTACTTC; CDR3 protein: CASSGTGQGHYEQYF